The entry below gives a single TCR beta chain sequence along with its context. Its antigen is as yet unknown. Splitting of CD4+ cells produced CD45RA+ naive and CD45RA-negative memory subsets. As originally analysed: ImmunoSEQ output lacked quality scores and full-length reads, limiting matched filtering. Using immunoSEQ multiplex PCR, the repertoire was profiled, and TCRdb retains in-frame clones only, with some absent. V, J and clone size were drawn from that table, and D and trimming were deduced from the DNA. Here the sample spans under 1,900,000 clones, around 98.5% being singletons. The sample is drawn from a study of shared clonotypes between healthy human individuals. The CDR3 is 17 residues long. CDR1 is MNHNS and CDR2 is SASEGT in the germline V gene. V shed 1 base, J shed 7 bases, and the junction held 12 bases outside the gene matches. Overall study findings and caveats: Collection of samples was limited to blood; tissue repertoires likely differ.

The sequence derives from a man aged 30 to 39 in good health. What was sequenced was naive CD4+ T cells sorted from blood. Subset specified: CD45RA+ positively selected. V is TRBV6-1 and J is TRBJ2-4, with TRBD1 matching 8 bases. In DNA form, the CDR3 reads TGTGCCAGCAGTGAAGTAGGCAGGGGGCGTTTTTTCAACATTCAGTACTTC. It encodes CASSEVGRGRFFNIQYF.